This TCR beta chain was captured in a study of blood T cell repertoires in COVID-19. Clones were sequenced by immunoSEQ multiplex PCR, and TCRdb holds only the in-frame ones, with some missing. The sample records 200,000 to 250,000 clones, approximately 88% being singletons. CDR3 length: 15 residues. Losses at the gene ends were 6 bases for V and 3 bases for J; bases not matched to a gene: 4. Germline values: CDR1 SGHDN, CDR2 FVKESK. The sample was PBMCs or T cells enriched from blood (not recorded which). The origin of this receptor is a woman in her thirties who had been exposed to COVID-19. The chain couples TRBV14 to TRBJ2-2; TRBD2 agrees at 10 bases. For the CDR3, the DNA is TGTGCCAGCAGTCTAAGCGGGAGGGACACCGGGGAGCTGTTTTTT. Amino acid sequence: CASSLSGRDTGELFF.